The TCR beta chain described here comes from a study of blood T cell repertoires in COVID-19. V lost 2 bases and J lost 4; bases outside the gene matches: 4. Germline loops: CDR1 SGHDN, CDR2 FVKESK. The CDR3 is 14 residues long. In the authors' workflow: From reference gene primer amplification, estimates of nucleated cell counts were derived. Libraries were prepared by immunoSEQ multiplex PCR; TCRdb keeps only in-frame clonotypes and omits some of them. Clone size and the V and J calls come from that table; the DNA yielded D and trimming. This table has 70,000 or so clones, 90% appearing once. The sample comprised peripheral blood. The sequence was collected from a woman under 30 with acute or convalescent COVID-19. J is TRBJ1-2 and V is TRBV14, with TRBD1 identical over 7 bases. CDR3: CASSQTTGIYGYTF. The CDR3 DNA reads TGTGCCAGCAGCCAAACGACAGGGATCTATGGCTACACCTTC.